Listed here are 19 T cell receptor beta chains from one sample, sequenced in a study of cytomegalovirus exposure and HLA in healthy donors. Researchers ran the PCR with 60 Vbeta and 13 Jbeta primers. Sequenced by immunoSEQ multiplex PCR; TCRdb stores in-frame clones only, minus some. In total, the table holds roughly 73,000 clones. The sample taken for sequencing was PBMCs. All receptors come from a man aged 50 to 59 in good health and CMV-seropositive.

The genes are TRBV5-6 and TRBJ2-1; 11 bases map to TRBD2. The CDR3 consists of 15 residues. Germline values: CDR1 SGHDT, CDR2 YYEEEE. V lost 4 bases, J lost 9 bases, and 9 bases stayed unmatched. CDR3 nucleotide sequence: TGTGCCAGCAGCATTAGCGGGAGGGCCTCGGTTGAGCAGTTCTTC. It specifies CASSISGRASVEQFF. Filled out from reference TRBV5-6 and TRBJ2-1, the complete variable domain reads DAGVTQSPTHLIKTRGQQVTLRCSPKSGHDTVSWYQQALGQGPQFIFQYYEEEERQRGNFPDRFSGHQFPNYSSELNVNALLLGDSALYLCASSISGRASVEQFFGPGTRLTVL.

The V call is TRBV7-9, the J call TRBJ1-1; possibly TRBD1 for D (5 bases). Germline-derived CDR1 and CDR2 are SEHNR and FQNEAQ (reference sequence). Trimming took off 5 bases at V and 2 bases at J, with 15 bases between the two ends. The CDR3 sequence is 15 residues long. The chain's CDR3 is CASSVVGGRNTEAFF. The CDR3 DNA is TGTGCCAGCAGCGTCGTCGGGGGGAGAAACACTGAAGCTTTCTTT.

This chain's CDR3 is CASSETSYQETQYF. The CDR3 region has the DNA TGTGCCAGCAGTGAAACTTCGTACCAAGAGACCCAGTACTTC. V usage is TRBV2 and J usage is TRBJ2-5; D unresolved. Between the trimmed V and J ends, which lost 2 bases and 0 bases, there was a span of 7 bases. In germline, CDR1 is SNHLY, CDR2 FYNNEI. There are 14 residues in the CDR3.

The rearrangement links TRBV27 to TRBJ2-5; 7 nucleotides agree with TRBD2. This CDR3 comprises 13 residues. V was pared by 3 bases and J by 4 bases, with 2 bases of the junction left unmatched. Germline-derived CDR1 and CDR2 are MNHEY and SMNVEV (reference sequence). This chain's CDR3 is CASSFGGGETQYF. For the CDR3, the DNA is TGTGCCAGCAGTTTTGGGGGGGGAGAGACCCAGTACTTC.

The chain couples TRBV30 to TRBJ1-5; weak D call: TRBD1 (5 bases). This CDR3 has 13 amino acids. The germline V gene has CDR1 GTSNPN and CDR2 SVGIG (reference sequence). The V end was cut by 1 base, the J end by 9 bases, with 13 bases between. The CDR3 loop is CAWSGGEAGPQHF. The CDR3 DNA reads TGTGCCTGGAGTGGAGGGGAGGCCGGGCCCCAGCATTTT.

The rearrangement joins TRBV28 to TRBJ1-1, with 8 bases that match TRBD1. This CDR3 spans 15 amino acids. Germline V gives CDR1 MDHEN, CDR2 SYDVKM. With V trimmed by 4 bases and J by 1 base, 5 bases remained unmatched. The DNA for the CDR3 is TGTGCCAGCAGTTCCCGGACAGGGTGGAACACTGAAGCTTTCTTT. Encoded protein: CASSSRTGWNTEAFF.

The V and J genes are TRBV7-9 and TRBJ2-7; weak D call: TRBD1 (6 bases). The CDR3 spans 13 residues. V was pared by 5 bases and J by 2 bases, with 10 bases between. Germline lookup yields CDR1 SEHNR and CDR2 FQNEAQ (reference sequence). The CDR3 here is CASSPRTAYEQYF. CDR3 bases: TGTGCCAGCAGCCCCCGGACAGCCTACGAGCAGTACTTC. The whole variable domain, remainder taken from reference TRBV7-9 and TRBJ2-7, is DTGVSQNPRHKITKRGQNVTFRCDPISEHNRLYWYRQTLGQGPEFLTYFQNEAQLEKSRLLSDRFSAERPKGSFSTLEIQRTEQGDSAMYLCASSPRTAYEQYFGPGTRLTVT.

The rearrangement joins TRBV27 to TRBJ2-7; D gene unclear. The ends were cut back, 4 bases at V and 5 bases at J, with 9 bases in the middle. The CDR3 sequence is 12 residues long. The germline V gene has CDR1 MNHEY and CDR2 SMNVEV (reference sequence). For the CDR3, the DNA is TGTGCCAGCAGTTCTCTAGGTAACGAGCAGTACTTC. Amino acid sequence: CASSSLGNEQYF.

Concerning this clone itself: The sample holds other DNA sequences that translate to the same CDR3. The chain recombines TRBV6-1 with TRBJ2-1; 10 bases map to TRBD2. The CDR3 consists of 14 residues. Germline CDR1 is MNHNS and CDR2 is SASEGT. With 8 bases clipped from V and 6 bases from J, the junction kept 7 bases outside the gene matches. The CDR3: CASSRLAGANEQFF. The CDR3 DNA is TGTGCCAGCTCCCGACTAGCGGGCGCCAATGAGCAGTTCTTC.

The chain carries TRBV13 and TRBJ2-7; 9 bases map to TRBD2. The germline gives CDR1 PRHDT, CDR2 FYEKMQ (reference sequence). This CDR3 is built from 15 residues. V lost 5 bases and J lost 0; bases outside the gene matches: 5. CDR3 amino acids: CASSPGTSSSYEQYF. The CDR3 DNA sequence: TGTGCCAGCAGCCCCGGGACTAGCAGCTCCTACGAGCAGTACTTC.

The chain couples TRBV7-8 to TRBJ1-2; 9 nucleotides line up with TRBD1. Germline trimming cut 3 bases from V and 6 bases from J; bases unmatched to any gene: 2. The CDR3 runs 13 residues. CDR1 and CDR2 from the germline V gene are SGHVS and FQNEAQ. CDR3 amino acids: CASSFDRGNGYTF. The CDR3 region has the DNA TGTGCCAGCAGCTTTGACAGGGGGAATGGCTACACCTTC.

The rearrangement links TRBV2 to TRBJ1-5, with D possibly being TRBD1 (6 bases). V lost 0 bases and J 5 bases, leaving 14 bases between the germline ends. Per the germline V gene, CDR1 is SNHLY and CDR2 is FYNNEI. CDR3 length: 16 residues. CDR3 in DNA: TGTGCCAGCAGTGAAGCCCCGCGAGGGGGATATCAGCCCCAGCATTTT. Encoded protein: CASSEAPRGGYQPQHF. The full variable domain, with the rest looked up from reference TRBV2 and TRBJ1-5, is EPEVTQTPSHQVTQMGQEVILRCVPISNHLYFYWYRQILGQKVEFLVSFYNNEISEKSEIFDDQFSVERPDGSNFTLKIRSTKLEDSAMYFCASSEAPRGGYQPQHFGDGTRLSIL.

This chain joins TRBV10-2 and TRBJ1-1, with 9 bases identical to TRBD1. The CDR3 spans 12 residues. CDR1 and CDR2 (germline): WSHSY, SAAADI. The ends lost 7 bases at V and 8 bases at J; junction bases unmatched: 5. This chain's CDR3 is CASIGQGMEAFF. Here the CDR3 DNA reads TGCGCCAGCATCGGACAGGGGATGGAAGCTTTCTTT.

CDR3 sequence reads: CASSSQVTYTEAFF. CDR3 bases: TGTGCCAGCAGCTCACAGGTTACTTACACTGAAGCTTTCTTT. The rearrangement uses TRBV7-8 and TRBJ1-1, with D perhaps TRBD1 (5 bases). There are 14 residues in the CDR3. Trimming stripped 4 bases from V and 3 bases from J, with 12 bases between. CDR1 SGHVS and CDR2 FQNEAQ come from the germline V gene.

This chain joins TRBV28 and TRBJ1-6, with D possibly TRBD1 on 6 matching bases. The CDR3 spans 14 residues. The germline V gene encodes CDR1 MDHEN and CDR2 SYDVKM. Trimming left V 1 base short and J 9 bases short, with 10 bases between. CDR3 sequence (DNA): TGTGCCAGCAGTTTATACAGGGAAATTTCACCCCTCCACTTT. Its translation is CASSLYREISPLHF.

CDR3 region: CASSPGQGHPRNIQYF. DNA of the CDR3: TGTGCCAGCAGCCCCGGACAGGGCCACCCTCGAAACATTCAGTACTTC. The genes are TRBV9 and TRBJ2-4, with TRBD1 identical over 8 bases. Per germline, CDR1 SGDLS and CDR2 YYNGEE. The CDR3 sequence is 16 residues long. V trimming: 4 bases; J trimming: 6 bases; junction bases outside the gene matches: 12. The full variable domain, with the rest looked up from reference TRBV9 and TRBJ2-4, is DSGVTQTPKHLITATGQRVTLRCSPRSGDLSVYWYQQSLDQGLQFLIQYYNGEERAKGNILERFSAQQFPDLHSELNLSSLELGDSALYFCASSPGQGHPRNIQYFGAGTRLSVL.

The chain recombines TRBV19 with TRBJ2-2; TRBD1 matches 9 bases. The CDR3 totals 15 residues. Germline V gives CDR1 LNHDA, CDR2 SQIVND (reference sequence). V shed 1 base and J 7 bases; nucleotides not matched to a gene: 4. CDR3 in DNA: TGTGCCAGTAGTATAGGACAGGGGGTCGGCGGGGAGCTGTTTTTT. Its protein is CASSIGQGVGGELFF. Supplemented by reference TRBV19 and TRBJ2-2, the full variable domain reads DGGITQSPKYLFRKEGQNVTLSCEQNLNHDAMYWYRQDPGQGLRLIYYSQIVNDFQKGDIAEGYSVSREKKESFPLTVTSAQKNPTAFYLCASSIGQGVGGELFFGEGSRLTVL.

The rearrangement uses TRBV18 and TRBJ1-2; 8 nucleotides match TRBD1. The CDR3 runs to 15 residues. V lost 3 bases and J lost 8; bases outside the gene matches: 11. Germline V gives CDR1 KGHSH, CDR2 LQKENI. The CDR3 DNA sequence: TGTGCCAGCTCACCTCCTCACCAGGGGGCGCTAGGCTACACCTTC. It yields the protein CASSPPHQGALGYTF.

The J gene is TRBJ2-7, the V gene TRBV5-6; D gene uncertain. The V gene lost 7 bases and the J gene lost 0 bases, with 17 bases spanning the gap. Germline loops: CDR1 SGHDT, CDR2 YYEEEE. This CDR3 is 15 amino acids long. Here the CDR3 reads CASANRHPPSYEQYF. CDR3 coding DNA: TGTGCCAGCGCCAACCGACATCCACCCTCCTACGAGCAGTACTTC.